These 5 T cell receptor beta chains originate from one sample sequenced in a study of T-cell reconstitution after alpha-beta-depleted transplantation in children. Molecular barcoding with unique molecular identifiers was used for the TCRbeta library. TCRdb fed the PCR reads into MiXCR, producing one record per CDR3 protein. Of 200,000 or so distinct CDR3 sequences listed, around 5.9% were seen once; the top ten hold around 4.3%. The specimen comprised PBMCs, sampled before TCRalphabeta/CD19-depleted stem cell transplant. These receptors were obtained from a girl less than two years old with combined immunodeficiency, due to receive a stem cell transplant.

Ten or more counts support this clonotype. The chain uses TRBV7-8 and TRBJ2-7, with D perhaps TRBD1 (6 bases). V dropped 5 bases and J dropped 1 base, with 9 bases sitting between them. This CDR3 has 13 amino acids. The germline CDR1 and CDR2 sequences are SGHVS and FQNEAQ. CDR3 residues: CASSIRGSYEQYF. The DNA of the CDR3 is TGTGCCAGCAGCATTAGGGGGTCCTACGAGCAGTACTTC.

This clonotype was seen many times. This chain connects TRBV9 to TRBJ1-3; D unclear. The CDR3 contains 15 residues. Germline-derived CDR1 and CDR2 are SGDLS and YYNGEE. Trimming shortened V by 3 bases and J by 3 bases, and 13 bases separated the two germline ends. The CDR3 loop is CASSGYTEIGNTIYF. For the CDR3, the DNA is TGTGCCAGCAGCGGTTACACAGAGATTGGAAACACCATATATTTT.

This clonotype occurred once. The junction departs from germline at one end; a sequencing error may be responsible. The chain couples TRBV20-1 to TRBJ2-3, with D tentatively TRBD2 (6 bases). Germline lookup yields CDR1 DFQATT and CDR2 SNEGSKA (reference sequence). The CDR3 is 16 residues long. CDR3 DNA sequence: TGCTGTGCTAGGAATTGGCTAGCGAGGAGCACAGATACGCAGTATTTT. It is translated as CCARNWLARSTDTQYF.

This clonotype came up many times. The genes are TRBV3-1 and TRBJ2-1, with TRBD2 identical over 11 bases. The V gene's germline CDR1 is LGHDT and CDR2 YNNKEL (reference sequence). The CDR3 covers 17 residues. V lost 3 bases, J lost 4 bases, and 8 bases stayed unmatched. CDR3: CASSHPGGTSGYNEQFF. CDR3 sequence (DNA): TGTGCCAGCAGCCACCCCGGAGGGACTAGCGGATACAATGAGCAGTTCTTC.

This clonotype has a count of ten or more. V usage is TRBV24-1 and J usage is TRBJ2-6; D is uncertain. The V gene lost 5 bases and the J gene lost 2 bases, with 21 bases spanning the gap. The CDR3 loop spans 19 amino acids. The germline V gene encodes CDR1 KGHDR and CDR2 SFDVKD. Here the CDR3 reads CATSGLVAGNQPGANVLTF. CDR3 nucleotides: TGTGCCACCAGTGGTCTTGTGGCAGGAAACCAACCTGGGGCCAACGTCCTGACTTTC.